This T cell receptor (beta chain) is from a study of shared clonotypes between healthy human individuals. Study context: CD4 naive and memory got three plates each, CD8 naive two, CD8 memory one. General study findings and limits: An expected dependence of interdonor clonotype sharing on sequencing depth was noted.

Each sorted subset replicate got 200 ng genomic DNA, roughly 30,000 genomes. Profiled with immunoSEQ multiplex PCR; TCRdb holds only in-frame clones, not every one. This sample yields a few million clones, of which just over 90% are seen a single time; around 1.7% belongs to the top ten. The germline CDR1 and CDR2 sequences are MDHEN and SYDVKM. The CDR3 runs to 14 residues. The V and J ends lost 8 bases and 5 bases, in that order; junction bases with no gene match: 8. CD45RO-negative, CCR7-selected cells formed the naive CD8 fraction, which excluded terminally differentiated effector memory CD45RA+ cells. This clone was counted once. Antigen unknown.

This sequence originates from a man between 18 and 35 years old in good health. Some clones in this sample may be carry-over from other donors' samples. The V and J genes are TRBV28 and TRBJ2-3; 9 nucleotides align to TRBD1. Input material: naive CD8+ T cells from PBMCs. CDR3 loop: CASLRGTGIDTQYF. CDR3 coding DNA: TGTGCCAGCTTGAGAGGGACAGGGATAGATACGCAGTATTTT.